The T cell receptor beta chain described here comes from a study of control samples from healthy donors and cancer patients (dated by TCRdb to the early 2020s). The germline V gene encodes CDR1 SQVTM and CDR2 ANQGSEA. The cysteine opens and the phenylalanine closes a CDR3 of 13 amino acids. The read is trimmed to its CDR3 DNA, 39 bases read in frame from base 1. The V end loses 7 bases and the J end loses 2 bases, and a stretch of 11 bases separates them. The library relied on the immunoSEQ multiplex PCR assay. The clones in this table, taken by TCRdb from immuneACCESS, are in-frame only. Not every clone is retained; where verified, under half of the shortfall comes from an unresolved V gene, and the cause of the rest is unknown. The sample table lists about 89,000 clones, about 85% of them with a count of one. 2.1% of the sample is taken by the ten largest. This clone showed up just once. Its cognate antigen has yet to be identified. No base quality values were provided; no much bigger clone lies one nucleotide off.

Sequencing was performed on blood. The rearrangement combines TRBV29-1 with TRBJ1-4, and the D gene may be TRBD1, 5 bases matching. The receptor comes from a woman in her thirties or forties in good health. CDR3 loop: CSARGYTNEKLFF. The sequenced DNA: TGCAGCGCACGGGGGTACACTAATGAAAAACTGTTTTTT. The entire variable domain, with the stretches around the CDR3 drawn from the reference TRBV29-1 and TRBJ1-4 proteins, is SAVISQKPSRDICQRGTSLTIQCQVDSQVTMMFWYRQQPGQSLTLIATANQGSEATYESGFVIDKFPISRPNLTFSTLTVSNMSPEDSSIYLCSARGYTNEKLFFGSGTQLSVL.